This T cell receptor beta chain was identified in a study of shared clonotypes between healthy human individuals. Sequencing was performed with immunoSEQ multiplex PCR; in TCRdb, only in-frame clones are kept and a portion is missing. The table records around 980,000 clones, approximately 80% of them present only once. The V gene lost 5 bases and the J gene lost 2 bases, with 14 bases spanning the gap. This CDR3 comprises 15 residues. Germline V CDR1 and CDR2: SGHTA, FQGNSA. The chain joins TRBV7-2 to TRBJ2-3, with D hard to call. The sample was memory CD4+ T cells from PBMCs. Subset indicated: CD45RA-negative fraction. The receptor comes from a man in his late teens or twenties in good health. Some clones in this sample may be carry-over from other donors' samples. The CDR3 protein is CASSQMGGPTDTQYF. Here the CDR3 DNA reads TGTGCCAGCAGCCAGATGGGTGGGCCCACAGATACGCAGTATTTT.